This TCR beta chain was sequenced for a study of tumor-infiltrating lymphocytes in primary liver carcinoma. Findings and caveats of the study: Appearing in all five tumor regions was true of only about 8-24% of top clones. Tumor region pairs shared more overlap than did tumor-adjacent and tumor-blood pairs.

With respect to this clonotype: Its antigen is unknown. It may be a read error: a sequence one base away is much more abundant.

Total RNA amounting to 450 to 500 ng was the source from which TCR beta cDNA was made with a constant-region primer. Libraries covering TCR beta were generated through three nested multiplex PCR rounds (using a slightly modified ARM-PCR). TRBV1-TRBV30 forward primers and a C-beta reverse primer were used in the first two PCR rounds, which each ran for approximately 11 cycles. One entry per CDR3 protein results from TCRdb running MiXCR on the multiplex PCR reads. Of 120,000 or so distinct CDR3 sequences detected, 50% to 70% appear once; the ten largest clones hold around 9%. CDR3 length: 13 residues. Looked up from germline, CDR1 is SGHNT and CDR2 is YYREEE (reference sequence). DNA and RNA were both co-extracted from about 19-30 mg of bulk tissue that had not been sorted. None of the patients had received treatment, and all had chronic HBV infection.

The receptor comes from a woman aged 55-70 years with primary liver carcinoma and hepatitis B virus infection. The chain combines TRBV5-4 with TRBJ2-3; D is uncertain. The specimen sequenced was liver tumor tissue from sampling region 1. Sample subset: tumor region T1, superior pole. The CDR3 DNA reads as TGTGTCAGCAGCTTGCAAGGCACAGATACGCAGTATTTT. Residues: CVSSLQGTDTQYF.